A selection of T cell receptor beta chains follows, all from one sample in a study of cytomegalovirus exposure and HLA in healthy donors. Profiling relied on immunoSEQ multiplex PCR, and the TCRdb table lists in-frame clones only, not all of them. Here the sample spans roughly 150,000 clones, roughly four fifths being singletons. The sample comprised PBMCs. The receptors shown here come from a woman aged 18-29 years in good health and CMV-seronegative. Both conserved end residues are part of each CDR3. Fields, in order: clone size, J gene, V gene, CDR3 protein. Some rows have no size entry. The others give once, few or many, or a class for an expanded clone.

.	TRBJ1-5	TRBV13	CASSRAGYNQPQHF
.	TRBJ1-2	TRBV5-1	CASSVAGGIYGYTF
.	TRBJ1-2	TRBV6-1	CASSDDRGRMSYTF
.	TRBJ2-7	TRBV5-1	CASSSLTTGYEQYF
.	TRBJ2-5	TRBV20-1	CSVGNSETQYF
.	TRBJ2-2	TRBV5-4	CASSLAHRDSNTGELFF
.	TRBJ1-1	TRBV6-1	CASSPWTENTEAFF
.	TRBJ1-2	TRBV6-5	CASSSPGGGGYTF
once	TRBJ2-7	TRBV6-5	CASTAGPTYEQYF
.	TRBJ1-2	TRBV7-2	CASGRGGRGVVRGYTF
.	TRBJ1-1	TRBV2	CASSGQGGAEAFF
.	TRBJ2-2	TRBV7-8	CASSFLTGNTGELFF
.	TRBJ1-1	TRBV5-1	CASSLVAGGFMNTEAFF
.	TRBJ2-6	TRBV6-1	CASSEAARVGANVLTF
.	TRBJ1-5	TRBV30	CAWSLGQGNSQPQHF
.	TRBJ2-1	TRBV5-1	CASSFSPNARVLNEQFF